The source of this TCR beta chain is a study of identical twins. Study-wide results and caveats: Cord blood beta clonotypes present at high abundance carried fewer insertions; no such pattern appeared in memory repertoires.

TCRdb reprocessed the 5' RACE reads via MiXCR and lists one record per CDR3 protein. The sample holds 200,000 or so distinct CDR3 sequences, under 10% seen once. With regard to this clonotype: Its antigen is not identified.

Losses at the gene ends were 4 bases for V and 4 bases for J; bases not matched to a gene: 6. The CDR3 consists of 16 residues. This sample also appeared in a second study, on yellow fever vaccine responses in identical twins.

This receptor was taken from a woman younger than 30 in good health. Sequenced: memory (CD45RO+) T cells sorted from blood. This chain uses TRBV12-3 or TRBV12-4 with TRBJ2-1, with 11 bases identical to TRBD2. The CDR3 DNA follows: TGTGCCAGCAGTTCGGGGACTAGCGGCCATTACAATGAGCAGTTCTTC. Protein product: CASSSGTSGHYNEQFF.